In its sample, the clone carrying this T cell receptor (beta chain) was seen a few times. These data belong to a study of blood T cells in healthy people across ages. Study details: About one barcoded beta molecule per two T cells was the capture yield of template switching.

For the second PCR, which ran for about 7 to 12 cycles, a sample-barcoded 5' primer and a J-beta primer mix were used. TCRdb called the 5' RACE reads again in MiXCR, with one record for every CDR3 protein. The table shows roughly 800,000 distinct CDR3 sequences, with roughly 60% occurring only once. CDR1 is SQVTM and CDR2 is ANQGSEA in the germline V gene. Trimming pared 2 bases from V and 3 bases from J, leaving 8 bases between. The CDR3 length is 13 residues. Sequencing used blood. V gene TRBV29-1 combines with J gene TRBJ1-5, with D unclear. The sequence was collected from a man aged 30 to 45 in good health. CDR3 protein: CSVESGLNQPQHF. As DNA, the CDR3 is TGCAGCGTTGAATCGGGTCTCAATCAGCCCCAGCATTTT.